Listed below are T cell receptor beta chains from one sample, sequenced in a study of identical twins. TCRdb re-called the 5' RACE reads through MiXCR, storing one row per CDR3 protein. This sample has about 520,000 distinct CDR3 sequences, with 20% to 25% found just once. A further study also used this sample, focusing on T cells expressing NK-cell markers.

Sequencing was performed on CD4+ T cells sorted from blood. These receptors were taken from a woman aged 18 to 35 in good health. The CDR3 runs from the conserved cysteine through the conserved F or W. A D gene is named only where the DNA matches it firmly. The listing skips clone size in some rows; elsewhere it reads once, few, many or a size class.

d_call,j_call,v_call,clone_size,cdr3_aa,cdr3_nt
TRBD1,TRBJ2-7,TRBV10-3,NA,CAISPGQVYYEQYF,TGTGCCATCAGTCCGGGACAGGTTTATTACGAGCAGTACTTC
NA,TRBJ1-2,TRBV4-2,few,CASSSYRAGEGYTF,TGTGCCAGCAGCTCCTACAGAGCGGGAGAAGGCTACACCTTC
TRBD1,TRBJ2-1,TRBV12-3/TRBV12-4,few,CASSRGQAFSNEQFF,TGTGCCAGCAGCCGAGGACAGGCGTTTTCCAATGAGCAGTTCTTC
NA,TRBJ1-5,TRBV12-3/TRBV12-4,NA,CASTVGVNQPQHF,TGTGCCAGCACCGTCGGGGTAAATCAGCCCCAGCATTTT
TRBD1,TRBJ2-1,TRBV29-1,many,CSVGQGYNEQFF,TGCAGCGTTGGACAGGGCTACAATGAGCAGTTCTTC
NA,TRBJ2-1,TRBV10-1,NA,CASSFRRSSSYNEQFF,TGCGCCAGCAGTTTCAGACGGTCCAGCTCCTACAATGAGCAGTTCTTC
NA,TRBJ1-2,TRBV29-1,few,CSVARGNYGYTF,TGCAGCGTTGCCCGGGGAAACTATGGCTACACCTTC
NA,TRBJ1-1,TRBV12-3/TRBV12-4,few,CASSAQVKPSTEAFF,TGTGCCAGCAGTGCCCAGGTGAAACCCAGCACTGAAGCTTTCTTT
NA,TRBJ2-5,TRBV2,once,CASRVGRDQETQYF,TGTGCCAGCAGAGTCGGAAGAGACCAAGAGACCCAGTACTTC
NA,TRBJ2-4,TRBV2,NA,CASAREDIQYF,TGTGCCAGCGCAAGGGAGGACATTCAGTACTTC
NA,TRBJ1-1,TRBV11-2,few,CASSLGLLNTEAFF,TGTGCCAGCAGTCTGGGACTTTTGAACACTGAAGCTTTCTTT
NA,TRBJ1-2,TRBV7-9,few,CASSSLPGGSYGYTF,TGTGCCAGCAGCTCCCTTCCCGGTGGGAGCTATGGCTACACCTTC
NA,TRBJ1-2,TRBV6-2/TRBV6-3,NA,CASRKTGTAVDYGYTF,TGTGCCAGCAGAAAAACCGGGACCGCAGTGGACTATGGCTACACCTTC
TRBD2,TRBJ2-7,TRBV6-5,NA,CASSSLHSGDYEQYF,TGTGCCAGCAGTTCCCTACACAGCGGGGACTACGAGCAGTACTTC
NA,TRBJ2-7,TRBV20-1,few,CSASKTRGEQYF,TGCAGTGCCTCAAAGACCCGTGGGGAGCAGTACTTC
NA,TRBJ1-4,TRBV27,NA,CASSRTGEKLFF,TGTGCCAGCAGTCGGACTGGGGAAAAACTGTTTTTT
TRBD1,TRBJ2-7,TRBV29-1,NA,CSVEGTGWYEQYF,TGCAGCGTTGAAGGGACAGGGTGGTACGAGCAGTACTTC
NA,TRBJ2-5,TRBV20-1,NA,CSAKRQETQYF,TGCAGTGCGAAGCGACAAGAGACCCAGTACTTC
NA,TRBJ2-3,TRBV20-1,few,CSASSDRDGDTQYF,TGCAGTGCTAGCTCGGATAGAGATGGAGATACGCAGTATTTT
NA,TRBJ2-7,TRBV29-1,NA,CSVEQVGNYEQYF,TGCAGCGTTGAACAGGTTGGGAACTACGAGCAGTACTTC
NA,TRBJ2-3,TRBV7-2,NA,CASRTDRRYSTDTQYF,TGTGCCAGCAGAACCGACAGACGCTATAGCACAGATACGCAGTATTTT
NA,TRBJ2-3,TRBV10-2,many,CASSEGRDTQYF,TGCGCCAGCAGTGAGGGCAGGGATACGCAGTATTTT
TRBD2,TRBJ2-7,TRBV20-1,NA,CSARKRELAGLLFSSYEQYF,TGCAGTGCTAGGAAAAGGGAACTAGCGGGGCTTCTTTTCAGCTCCTACGAGCAGTACTTC
TRBD1,TRBJ2-7,TRBV12-3/TRBV12-4,many,CASSRDSAYEQYF,TGTGCCAGCAGCAGGGACAGCGCCTACGAGCAGTACTTC
NA,TRBJ2-5,TRBV7-2,NA,CASSFARVGGETQYF,TGTGCCAGCAGCTTCGCCAGGGTGGGAGGAGAGACCCAGTACTTC
TRBD1,TRBJ1-5,TRBV9,NA,CASSGGTAIRPQHF,TGTGCCAGCAGCGGAGGGACAGCGATACGGCCCCAGCATTTT
NA,TRBJ2-1,TRBV5-1,NA,CASSWPGDEQFF,TGCGCCAGCAGCTGGCCTGGTGATGAGCAGTTCTTC
NA,TRBJ1-6,TRBV20-1,NA,CSAREGASGNSPLHF,TGCAGTGCTAGAGAAGGAGCTTCGGGTAATTCACCCCTCCACTTT
TRBD2,TRBJ2-3,TRBV20-1,few,CSAKTSGRITDTQYF,TGCAGTGCGAAGACTAGCGGGAGGATCACAGATACGCAGTATTTT
NA,TRBJ1-5,TRBV20-1,NA,CSASQHEGQPQHF,TGCAGTGCTAGTCAGCATGAGGGCCAGCCCCAGCATTTT
NA,TRBJ1-2,TRBV5-6,many,CASSTRQERLF,TGTGCCAGCAGCACGCGACAGGAAAGGTTGTTC